What follows describes a single T cell receptor beta chain. Its specificity is unknown. The germline V gene encodes CDR1 GTSNPN and CDR2 SVGIG (reference sequence). V was trimmed by 5 bases and J by 0 bases, leaving 8 bases between them. The CDR3 length is 13 residues. This sample is drawn from a study of sequential checkpoint blockade in melanoma. Study information: More than 20 patients had tumor biopsies before treatment and at week 13. Findings and caveats of the study: About 30 times likelier clinical benefit followed increased tumor T-cell fraction and clonality.

Sample treatment: randomized to nivolumab then ipilimumab (arm A) or the reverse (arm B). The data were produced by immunoSEQ multiplex PCR, yet TCRdb's version contains in-frame clones alone and is incomplete. The profile shows approximately 37,000 clones, over 30% of them singletons. Sequenced material: tumor tissue (inferred from file names), taken from a patient given nivolumab and ipilimumab in sequence. The TCR originated in a human donor with melanoma. This sequence joins TRBV30 and TRBJ2-1; no clear D gene. The CDR3 loop reads CAWGMGSYNEQFF. The CDR3 DNA reads as TGTGCCTGGGGAATGGGCTCCTACAATGAGCAGTTCTTC.